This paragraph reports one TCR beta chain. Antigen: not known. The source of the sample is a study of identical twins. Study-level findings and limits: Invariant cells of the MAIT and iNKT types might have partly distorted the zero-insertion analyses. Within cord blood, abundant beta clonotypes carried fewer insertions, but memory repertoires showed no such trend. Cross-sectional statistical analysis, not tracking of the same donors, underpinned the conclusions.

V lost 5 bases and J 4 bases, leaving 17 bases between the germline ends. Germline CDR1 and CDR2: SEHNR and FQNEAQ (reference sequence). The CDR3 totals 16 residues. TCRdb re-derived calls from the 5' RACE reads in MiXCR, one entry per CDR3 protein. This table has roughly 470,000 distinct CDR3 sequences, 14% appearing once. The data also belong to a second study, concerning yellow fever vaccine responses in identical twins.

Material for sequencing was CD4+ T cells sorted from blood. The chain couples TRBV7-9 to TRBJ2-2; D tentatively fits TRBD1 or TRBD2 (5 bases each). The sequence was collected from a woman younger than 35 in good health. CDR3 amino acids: CASSPRVPGPTGELFF. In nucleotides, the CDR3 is TGTGCCAGCAGCCCTAGGGTACCGGGACCCACCGGGGAGCTGTTTTTT.